This TCR beta chain was obtained from a study of cytomegalovirus exposure and HLA in healthy donors. Study observations and caveats: Immune exposure information available was restricted to CMV serostatus. Most TCR beta V segments were productive about 90% or about 30% of the time in an earlier analysis.

Use of 60 Vbeta and 13 Jbeta primers characterized the PCR. Methods used by the authors: Approximately 11 million of the 60 million to 80 million unique TCR beta chains counted in a later analysis were shared. Clones were sequenced by immunoSEQ multiplex PCR, and TCRdb holds only the in-frame ones, with some missing. Clonal size and the V and J genes are those of that table, whereas D and trimming came from the DNA. The sample holds about 200,000 clones, more than 75% seen once. The V gene's germline CDR1 is KGHSH and CDR2 LQKENI. This CDR3 has 13 amino acids. The ends were cut back, 5 bases at V and 1 base at J, with 6 bases in the middle. As for this clone: Its specificity is not known.

Sequences were obtained from PBMCs. This TCR derives from a man in his forties in good health and CMV-seropositive. The chain combines TRBV18 with TRBJ1-5; no reliable D call. The CDR3 sequence is CASSLQSNQPQHF. The DNA for the CDR3 is TGTGCCAGCTCATTACAAAGCAATCAGCCCCAGCATTTT.